These 5 T cell receptor beta chains were all obtained from the same sample, sequenced in a study of cytomegalovirus exposure and HLA in healthy donors. PCR used 60 Vbeta primers and 13 Jbeta primers. The method was immunoSEQ multiplex PCR; TCRdb's version includes in-frame clones alone and lacks a portion of them. Counted here are about 170,000 clones, 65% to 85% occurring once; the ten biggest clones make up approximately 2.3%. The specimen was PBMCs. The receptors originated from a male donor in good health and CMV-seronegative.

The chain combines TRBV2 with TRBJ1-2, with 9 bases matching TRBD1. V lost 5 bases, J lost 3 bases, and 7 bases stayed unmatched. The CDR3 has 15 amino acids. The V gene's germline CDR1 is SNHLY and CDR2 FYNNEI. CDR3 nucleotides: TGTGCCAGCAGTCAGGGACAGGGAAATCACTATGGCTACACCTTC. Translated, it gives CASSQGQGNHYGYTF.

This sequence joins TRBV20-1 and TRBJ2-5; D is possibly TRBD2 (6 bases). From germline, CDR1 is DFQATT and CDR2 SNEGSKA (reference sequence). V dropped 6 bases and J dropped 5 bases, with 10 bases sitting between them. This CDR3 is built from 11 residues. CDR3: CSASAGETQYF. The CDR3 region has the DNA TGCAGTGCGTCGGCGGGGGAGACCCAGTACTTC.

The chain has TRBV30 and TRBJ1-2, with TRBD1 as a possible D gene (5 bases). This CDR3 has 12 residues. Germline loops: CDR1 GTSNPN, CDR2 SVGIG (reference sequence). V lost 4 bases to trimming and J lost 8 bases, with 14 bases between them. The CDR3 nucleotides are TGTGCCTGGACCGGGACTGGCGGCGGCTACACCTTC. This encodes CAWTGTGGGYTF.

The chain carries TRBV2 and TRBJ1-2; D perhaps matches TRBD1 (6 bases). Between the trimmed V and J ends, which lost 7 bases and 8 bases, there was a span of 14 bases. The CDR3 is 12 residues long. Germline V gene lookup returns CDR1 SNHLY and CDR2 FYNNEI. This CDR3 is CASTGQLEGYTF. CDR3 sequence (DNA): TGTGCCAGCACTGGACAGCTGGAAGGCTACACCTTC. The whole variable domain, filled in from reference TRBV2 and TRBJ1-2, reads EPEVTQTPSHQVTQMGQEVILRCVPISNHLYFYWYRQILGQKVEFLVSFYNNEISEKSEIFDDQFSVERPDGSNFTLKIRSTKLEDSAMYFCASTGQLEGYTFGSGTRLTVV.

The CDR3 reads CATAARGGNRGNEQFF. The CDR3 region has the DNA TGTGCCACCGCAGCCAGGGGTGGGAACCGGGGCAATGAGCAGTTCTTC. V is TRBV10-3 and J is TRBJ2-1; the D gene is possibly TRBD1 (6 bases). Germline CDR1 and CDR2: ENHRY and SYGVKD. V lost 10 bases and J 6 bases, leaving 25 bases between the germline ends. The CDR3 totals 16 residues.